This T cell receptor (beta chain) was observed in a study of blood T cell repertoires in COVID-19. For the study at large: Samples representing acute and convalescent COVID-19 were sourced from the United States, Italy and Spain. From T cells, B-cell-depleted T cells, or PBMCs came the material, which was cDNA or gDNA.

Profiling relied on immunoSEQ multiplex PCR, and the TCRdb table lists in-frame clones only, not all of them. The sample contains around 62,000 clones, roughly 85% of which appear only once. The junction had 10 bases not matched to a gene; V was cut back by 2 bases and J by 5 bases. The CDR3 is made up of 16 amino acids. The germline V gene has CDR1 MNHEY and CDR2 SVGEGT. The chain employs TRBV6-2 or TRBV6-3 and TRBJ1-2; TRBD1 aligns across 8 bases. This TCR was sampled from a man aged 45-65 years with acute or convalescent COVID-19. The sample consisted of peripheral blood. CDR3 amino acids: CASSYPPDRDLYGYTF. The CDR3 coding sequence is TGTGCCAGCAGTTACCCCCCGGACAGGGATTTATATGGCTACACCTTC.